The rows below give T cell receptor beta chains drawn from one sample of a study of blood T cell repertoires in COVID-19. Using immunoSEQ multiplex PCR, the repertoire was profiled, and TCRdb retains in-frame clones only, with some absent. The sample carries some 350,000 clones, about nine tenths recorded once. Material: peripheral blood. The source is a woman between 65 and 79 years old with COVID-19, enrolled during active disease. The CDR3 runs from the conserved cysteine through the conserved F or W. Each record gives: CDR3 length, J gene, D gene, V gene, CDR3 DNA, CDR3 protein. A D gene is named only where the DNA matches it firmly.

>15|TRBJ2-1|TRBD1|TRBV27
TGTGCCAGCAGTAGTTGGGGTACAGGGGACGATGAGCAGTTCTTC
CASSSWGTGDDEQFF
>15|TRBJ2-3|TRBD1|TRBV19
TGTGCCAGTAGTACCGGGACAGGGGGCACAGATACGCAGTATTTT
CASSTGTGGTDTQYF
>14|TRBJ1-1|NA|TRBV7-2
TGTGCCAGCAGCTCAAATACAGTGAACACTGAAGCTTTCTTT
CASSSNTVNTEAFF
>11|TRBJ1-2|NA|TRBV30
TGTGCCTGGAGTGTACGGCGGTCCTACACCTTC
CAWSVRRSYTF
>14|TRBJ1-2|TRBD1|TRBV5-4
TGTGCCAGCAGTTTTACAGGGGGACTCTCTGGCTACACCTTC
CASSFTGGLSGYTF
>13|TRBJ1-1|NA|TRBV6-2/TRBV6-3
TGTGCCAGCAGTTACATCAGGGCCCCTGAAGCTTTCTTT
CASSYIRAPEAFF
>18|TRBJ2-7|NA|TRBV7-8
TGTGCCAGCAGCCGAGGGGGTTGGGCGGGGTCTAGGCCCTACGAGCAGTACTTC
CASSRGGWAGSRPYEQYF
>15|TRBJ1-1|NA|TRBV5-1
TGCGCCAGCAAAGATCCAGGCAGCATGAACACTGAAGCTTTCTTT
CASKDPGSMNTEAFF
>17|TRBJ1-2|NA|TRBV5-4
TGTGCCAGCAGCTCGCCCGGGCAGGCCGCCGGGGTCTATGGCTACACCTTC
CASSSPGQAAGVYGYTF
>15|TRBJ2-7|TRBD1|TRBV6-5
TGTGCCAGCCGACCTCTACTACAGGGGGCGAGCGAGCAGTACTTC
CASRPLLQGASEQYF
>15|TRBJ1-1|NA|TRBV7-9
TGTGCCAGCATCACCACGGGATACCCTTCGACTGAAGCTTTCTTT
CASITTGYPSTEAFF
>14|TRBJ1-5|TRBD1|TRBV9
TGTGCCAGCAGCCCAGGGGGCGGCAATCAGCCCCAGCATTTT
CASSPGGGNQPQHF
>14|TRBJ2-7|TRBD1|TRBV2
TGTGCCAGCAGCCAGACAGGGGGCGGCGACGAGCAGTACTTC
CASSQTGGGDEQYF
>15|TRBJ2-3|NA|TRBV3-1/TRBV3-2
TGTGCCAGCAGCCGGAGAGGGGGAGGCACAGATACGCAGTATTTT
CASSRRGGGTDTQYF
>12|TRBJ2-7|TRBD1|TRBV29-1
TGCAGCGTTGACGGGACAGGGGACGAGCAGTACTTC
CSVDGTGDEQYF